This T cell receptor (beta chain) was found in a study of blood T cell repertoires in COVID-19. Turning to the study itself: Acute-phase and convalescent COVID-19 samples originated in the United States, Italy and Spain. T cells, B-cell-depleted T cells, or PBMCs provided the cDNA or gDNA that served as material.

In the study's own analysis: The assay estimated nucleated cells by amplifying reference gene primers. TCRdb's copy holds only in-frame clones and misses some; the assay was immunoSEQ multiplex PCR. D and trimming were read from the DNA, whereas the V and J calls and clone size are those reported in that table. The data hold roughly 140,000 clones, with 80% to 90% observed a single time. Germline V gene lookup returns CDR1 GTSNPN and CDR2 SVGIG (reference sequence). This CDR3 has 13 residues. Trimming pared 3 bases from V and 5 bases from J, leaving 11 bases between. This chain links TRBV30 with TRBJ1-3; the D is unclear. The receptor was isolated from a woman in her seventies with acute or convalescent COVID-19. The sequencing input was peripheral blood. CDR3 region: CAWSGYARNTIYF. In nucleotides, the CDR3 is TGTGCCTGGAGCGGGTACGCCCGAAACACCATATATTTT.